A single sample is the source of the 9 T cell receptor beta chains below, sequenced in a study of shared clonotypes between healthy human individuals. Sequenced by immunoSEQ multiplex PCR; TCRdb stores in-frame clones only, minus some. The sample shows 700,000 or so clones, about 78% of them seen only once. Input material: memory CD4+ T cells sorted from blood. The subset was: CD45RA-negative fraction. The receptors were gathered from a woman in her 30s in good health.

This clone was seen a handful of times. This rearrangement joins TRBV6-5 to TRBJ1-2; 7 nucleotides match TRBD1. Germline V gene sequence: CDR1 MNHEY, CDR2 SVGAGI. V was clipped by 5 bases and J by 3 bases; unmatched bases: 9. This CDR3 region has 15 residues. CDR3 loop: CASSPGGTAHYGYTF. CDR3 bases: TGTGCCAGCAGTCCCGGGGGGACAGCTCACTATGGCTACACCTTC.

This clone appeared a single time. The chain links TRBV5-1 to TRBJ2-7, with TRBD2 matching over 9 bases. CDR1 and CDR2 (germline): SGHRS, YFSETQ. Germline trimming cut 2 bases from V and 0 bases from J; bases unmatched to any gene: 9. The CDR3 runs to 17 residues. CDR3 nucleotides: TGCGCCAGCAGCTTTGATCCCTCAGCGGGAGGCTCCTACGAGCAGTACTTC. It encodes CASSFDPSAGGSYEQYF.

This clone was detected once. V gene TRBV11-2 combines with J gene TRBJ2-6; unclear D gene. V lost 5 bases, J lost 0 bases, and 8 bases lay in between. This CDR3 is built from 15 residues. From germline, CDR1 is SGHAT and CDR2 FQNNGV. DNA of the CDR3: TGTGCCAGCAGCCAACAATACTCTGGGGCCAACGTCCTGACTTTC. Its translation: CASSQQYSGANVLTF.

The chain employs TRBV28 and TRBJ2-3; unclear D gene. V shed 6 bases and J shed 6 bases, with 10 bases lying between them. Germline values: CDR1 MDHEN, CDR2 SYDVKM. The CDR3 length is 12 residues. CDR3 residues: CASRVSGDTQYF. In nucleotides, the CDR3 is TGTGCCAGCAGGGTTAGTGGGGATACGCAGTATTTT.

The chain has TRBV11-2 and TRBJ2-1; TRBD2 matches at 7 bases. V trimming: 5 bases; J trimming: 10 bases; junction bases outside the gene matches: 11. Germline V gene data show CDR1 as SGHAT and CDR2 as FQNNGV. CDR3 length equals 14 residues. The CDR3 bases are TGTGCCAGCAGCCGCGGGGGTAGTGGCGGCGAGCAGTTCTTC. This encodes CASSRGGSGGEQFF.

V gene TRBV5-1 combines with J gene TRBJ2-7; TRBD2 agrees at 9 bases. The length of the CDR3 is 16 residues. Unmatched junction bases numbered 14, after V lost 4 bases and J lost 6 bases. The germline V gene has CDR1 SGHRS and CDR2 YFSETQ. This CDR3 is CASSDLGLAGKREQYF. CDR3 coding DNA: TGCGCCAGCAGCGACCTTGGGCTAGCGGGAAAGCGCGAGCAGTACTTC. Complete variable domain (other parts from reference TRBV5-1 and TRBJ2-7): KAGVTQTPRYLIKTRGQQVTLSCSPISGHRSVSWYQQTPGQGLQFLFEYFSETQRNKGNFPGRFSGRQFSNSRSEMNVSTLELGDSALYLCASSDLGLAGKREQYFGPGTRLTVT.

Comments on this clone: Other DNA sequences in the sample encode the same CDR3. The rearrangement joins TRBV2 to TRBJ1-1; TRBD1 might be the D (6 bases). The CDR3 is 14 residues long. The V gene lost 5 bases and the J gene lost 3 bases, with 13 bases spanning the gap. Germline lookup yields CDR1 SNHLY and CDR2 FYNNEI. CDR3 residues: CASSLISGDTEAFF. The CDR3 DNA is TGTGCCAGCAGTTTGATATCAGGGGACACTGAAGCTTTCTTT.

This clone was picked up one time. The rearrangement joins TRBV19 to TRBJ1-3; D remains ambiguous. From germline, CDR1 is LNHDA and CDR2 SQIVND (reference sequence). Trimming shortened V by 1 base and J by 0 bases, and 16 bases separated the two germline ends. CDR3 length equals 18 residues. CDR3 loop: CASSIGNSQLASGNTIYF. The DNA of the CDR3 is TGTGCCAGTAGTATAGGAAACTCCCAGCTCGCCTCTGGAAACACCATATATTTT.

This clone was counted a few times. The V gene is TRBV27, the J gene TRBJ2-2; 12 bases match TRBD2. There are 17 residues in the CDR3. CDR1 and CDR2 from the germline V gene are MNHEY and SMNVEV (reference sequence). Unmatched junction bases numbered 12, after V lost 8 bases and J lost 5 bases. The CDR3 spells CASGPTSGRLGTGELFF. In DNA form, the CDR3 reads TGTGCCAGCGGCCCCACTAGCGGGAGGTTAGGGACCGGGGAGCTGTTTTTT.